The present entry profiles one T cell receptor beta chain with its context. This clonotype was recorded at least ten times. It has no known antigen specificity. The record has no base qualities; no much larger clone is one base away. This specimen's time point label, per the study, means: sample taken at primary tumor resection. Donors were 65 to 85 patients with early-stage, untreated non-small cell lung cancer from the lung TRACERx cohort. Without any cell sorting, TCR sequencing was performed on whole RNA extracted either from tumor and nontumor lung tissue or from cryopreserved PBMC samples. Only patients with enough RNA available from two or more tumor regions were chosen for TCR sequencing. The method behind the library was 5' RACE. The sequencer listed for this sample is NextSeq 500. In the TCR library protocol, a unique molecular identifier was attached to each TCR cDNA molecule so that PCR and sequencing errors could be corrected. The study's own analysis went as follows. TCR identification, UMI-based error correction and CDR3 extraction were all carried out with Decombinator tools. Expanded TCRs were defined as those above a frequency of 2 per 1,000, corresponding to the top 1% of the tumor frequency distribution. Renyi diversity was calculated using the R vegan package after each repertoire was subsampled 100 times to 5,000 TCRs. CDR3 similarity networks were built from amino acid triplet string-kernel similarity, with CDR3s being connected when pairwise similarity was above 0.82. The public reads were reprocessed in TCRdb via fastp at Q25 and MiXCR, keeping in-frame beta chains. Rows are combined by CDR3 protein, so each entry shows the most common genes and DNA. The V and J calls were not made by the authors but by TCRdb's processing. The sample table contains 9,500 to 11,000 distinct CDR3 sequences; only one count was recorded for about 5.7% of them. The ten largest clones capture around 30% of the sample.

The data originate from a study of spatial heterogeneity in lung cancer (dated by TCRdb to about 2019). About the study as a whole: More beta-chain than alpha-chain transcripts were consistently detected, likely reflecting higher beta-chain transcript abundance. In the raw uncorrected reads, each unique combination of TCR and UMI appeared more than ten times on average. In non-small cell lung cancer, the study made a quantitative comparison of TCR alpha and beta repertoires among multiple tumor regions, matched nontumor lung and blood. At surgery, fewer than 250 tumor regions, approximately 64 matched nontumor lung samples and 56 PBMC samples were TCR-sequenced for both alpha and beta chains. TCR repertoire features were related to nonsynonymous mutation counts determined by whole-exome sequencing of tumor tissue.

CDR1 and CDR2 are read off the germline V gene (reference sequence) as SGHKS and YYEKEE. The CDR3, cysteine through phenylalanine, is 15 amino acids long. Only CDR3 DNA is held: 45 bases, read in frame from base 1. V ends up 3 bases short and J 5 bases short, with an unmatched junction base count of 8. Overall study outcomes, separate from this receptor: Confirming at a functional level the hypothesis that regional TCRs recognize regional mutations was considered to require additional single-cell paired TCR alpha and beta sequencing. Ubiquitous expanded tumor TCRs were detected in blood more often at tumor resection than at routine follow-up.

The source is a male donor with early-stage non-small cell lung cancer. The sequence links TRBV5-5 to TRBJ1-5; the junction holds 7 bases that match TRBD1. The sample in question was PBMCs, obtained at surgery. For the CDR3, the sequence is CASSSLRGPDQPQHF. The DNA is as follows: TGTGCCAGCAGCTCACTGAGGGGGCCCGATCAGCCCCAGCATTTT. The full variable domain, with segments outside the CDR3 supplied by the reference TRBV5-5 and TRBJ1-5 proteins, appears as DAGVTQSPTHLIKTRGQQVTLRCSPISGHKSVSWYQQVLGQGPQFIFQYYEKEERGRGNFPDRFSARQFPNYSSELNVNALLLGDSALYLCASSSLRGPDQPQHFGDGTRLSIL.